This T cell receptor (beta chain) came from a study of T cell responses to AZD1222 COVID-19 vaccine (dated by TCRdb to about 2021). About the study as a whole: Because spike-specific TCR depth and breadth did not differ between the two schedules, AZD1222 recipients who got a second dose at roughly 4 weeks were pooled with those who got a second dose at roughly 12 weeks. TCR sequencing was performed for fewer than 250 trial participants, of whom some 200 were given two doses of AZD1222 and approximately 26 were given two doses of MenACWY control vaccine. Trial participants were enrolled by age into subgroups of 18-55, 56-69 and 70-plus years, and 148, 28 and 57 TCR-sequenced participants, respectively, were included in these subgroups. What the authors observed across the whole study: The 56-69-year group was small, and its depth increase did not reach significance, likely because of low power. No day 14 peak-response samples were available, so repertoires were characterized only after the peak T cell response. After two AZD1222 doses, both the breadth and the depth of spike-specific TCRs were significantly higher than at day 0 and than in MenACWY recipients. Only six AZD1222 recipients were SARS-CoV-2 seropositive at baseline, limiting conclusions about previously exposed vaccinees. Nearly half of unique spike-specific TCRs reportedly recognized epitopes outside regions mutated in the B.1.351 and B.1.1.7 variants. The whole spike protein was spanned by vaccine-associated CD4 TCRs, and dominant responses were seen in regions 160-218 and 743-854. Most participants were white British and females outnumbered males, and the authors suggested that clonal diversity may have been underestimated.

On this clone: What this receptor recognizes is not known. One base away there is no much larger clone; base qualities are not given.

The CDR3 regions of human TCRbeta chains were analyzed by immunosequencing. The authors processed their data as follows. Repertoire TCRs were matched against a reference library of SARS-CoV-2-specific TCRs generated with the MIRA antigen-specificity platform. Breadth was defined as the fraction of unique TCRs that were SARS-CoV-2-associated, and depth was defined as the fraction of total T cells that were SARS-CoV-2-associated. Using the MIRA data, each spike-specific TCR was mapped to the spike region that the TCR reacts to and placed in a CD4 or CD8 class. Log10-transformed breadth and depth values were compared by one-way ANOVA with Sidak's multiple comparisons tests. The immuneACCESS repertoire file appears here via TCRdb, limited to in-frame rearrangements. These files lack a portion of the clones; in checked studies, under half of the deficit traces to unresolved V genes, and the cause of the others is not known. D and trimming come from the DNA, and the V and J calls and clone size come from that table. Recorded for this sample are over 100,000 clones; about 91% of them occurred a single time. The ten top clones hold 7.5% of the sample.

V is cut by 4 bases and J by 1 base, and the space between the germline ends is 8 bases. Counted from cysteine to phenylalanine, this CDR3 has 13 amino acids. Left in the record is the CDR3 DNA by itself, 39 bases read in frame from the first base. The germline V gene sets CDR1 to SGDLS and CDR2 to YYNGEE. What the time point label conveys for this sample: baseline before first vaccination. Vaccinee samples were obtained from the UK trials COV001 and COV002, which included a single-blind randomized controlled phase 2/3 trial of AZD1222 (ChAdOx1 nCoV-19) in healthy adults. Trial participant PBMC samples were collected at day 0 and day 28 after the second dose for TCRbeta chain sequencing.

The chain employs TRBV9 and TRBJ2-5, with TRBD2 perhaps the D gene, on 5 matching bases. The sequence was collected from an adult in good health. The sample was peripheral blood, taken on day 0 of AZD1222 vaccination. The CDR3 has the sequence CASSNRGQETQYF. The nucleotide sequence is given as TGTGCCAGCAGCAACCGGGGCCAAGAGACCCAGTACTTC.